This T cell receptor beta chain is drawn from a study of T cell responses to AZD1222 COVID-19 vaccine listed by TCRdb under 2021. Context from the whole study: A total of roughly 240 trial participants underwent TCR sequencing, of whom some 210 received two doses of AZD1222 and about 25 received two doses of the MenACWY control vaccine. Trial participants were enrolled by age into 18-55, 56-69 and 70-plus year subgroups, with 148, 28 and 57 TCR-sequenced participants respectively. Overall study outcomes, separate from this receptor: Vaccine-associated CD4 TCRs spanned the whole spike protein, with dominant responses in regions 160-218 and 743-854. Conclusions about previously exposed vaccinees are limited, since just 5 to 7 AZD1222 recipients were seropositive for SARS-CoV-2 at baseline. Reportedly, close to half of the unique spike-specific TCRs recognized epitopes lying outside the regions that are mutated in the B.1.351 and B.1.1.7 variants. Participants were mostly white British, with more females than males. The authors suggested clonal diversity may have been underestimated. Because no day 14 peak-response samples were available, repertoires were characterized only after the peak T cell response. A significant rise in spike-specific TCR breadth and depth was observed after two AZD1222 doses relative to day 0 and relative to MenACWY recipients. The 56-69-year group was small, and its depth increase did not reach significance, likely because of low power.

Reading the germline V gene gives CDR1 SQVTM and CDR2 ANQGSEA. Inclusive of the bounding cysteine and phenylalanine, the CDR3 is 14 residues long. Only the CDR3 DNA stays, 42 bases, in frame from base 1. Trimming removed 4 bases from V and 1 base from J, leaving 13 bases between the germline ends. Interpreted using the paper, the time point label stands for: about 28 days (+/-7) after the second vaccine dose. AZD1222 recipients given second doses at about 4 weeks or at about 12 weeks were pooled, since spike-specific TCR depth and breadth were not found to differ between the two schedules. Vaccinee samples came from UK trials COV001 and COV002, including a single-blind randomized controlled phase 2/3 trial of AZD1222 (ChAdOx1 nCoV-19) in healthy adults. Trial participant PBMC samples were collected at day 0 and day 28 after the second dose for TCRbeta chain sequencing. The CDR3 regions of human TCRbeta chains were subjected to immunosequencing. In the source study's methods: TCRs in the repertoires were matched against a reference library of SARS-CoV-2-specific TCRs that had been generated with the MIRA antigen-specificity platform. Breadth was defined as the fraction of unique TCRs that were SARS-CoV-2-associated, and depth was defined as the fraction of total T cells that were SARS-CoV-2-associated. Using the MIRA data, each spike-specific TCR was assigned both to the spike region to which the TCR was reactive and to a CD4 or CD8 class. Log10-transformed breadth and depth values were compared by one-way ANOVA with Sidak's multiple comparisons tests. TCRdb's version of the immuneACCESS table is confined to in-frame rearrangements and falls short of the full clone set. An unresolved V gene accounts for under half of the shortfall where checked; the remainder is of unknown origin. That table gives V, J and clone size, and the DNA gave D and trimming. This sample comprises about 40,000 clones, approximately 88% of them detected only once. The top ten clones comprise 18% of the sample.

This clone was seen only once. Its specific antigen is unknown. No much larger clone is present one base from it, and per-base qualities are unavailable. The TCR was taken from an adult who received the AZD1222 COVID-19 vaccine. The rearranged segments are TRBV29-1 and TRBJ1-2; the D gene is not confidently resolved. This specimen was peripheral blood, taken 28 days after the second AZD1222 dose. Read as DNA, the sequence is TGCAGCGTTGGTACAGACTTGGTTAACTATGGCTACACCTTC. The resulting protein is CSVGTDLVNYGYTF. Full variable domain (CDR3 extended with the reference TRBV29-1 and TRBJ1-2 proteins): SAVISQKPSRDICQRGTSLTIQCQVDSQVTMMFWYRQQPGQSLTLIATANQGSEATYESGFVIDKFPISRPNLTFSTLTVSNMSPEDSSIYLCSVGTDLVNYGYTFGSGTRLTVV.